Shown below are 8 T cell receptor beta chains from a single sample sequenced in a study of memory CD4+ T cells and cytomegalovirus serostatus. Data came from immunoSEQ multiplex PCR; TCRdb stores just in-frame clones and leaves some out. Among 50,000 or so clones, around 70% were seen once, and the ten largest hold about 1.1%. Single viable CD3+CD4+CD8-CD45RO+ cells were sorted as the memory CD4+ T cells. Sequencing input: memory CD4+ T cells from blood. These receptors were taken from an adult in good health and CMV-seropositive.

Turning to this clone: A much larger clonotype is one base distant, so this may be a read error. The same CDR3 is also encoded by other DNA sequences in this sample. This rearrangement joins TRBV29-1 to TRBJ1-2; no clear D gene. This CDR3 has 12 residues. Germline V gene data show CDR1 as SQVTM and CDR2 as ANQGSEA. The V end was cut by 1 base, the J end by 1 base, with 4 bases between. The CDR3 is CSVEGDNYGYTF. The CDR3 DNA is TGCAGCGTTGAAGGGGATAACTATGGCTACACCTTC. The whole variable domain, remainder taken from reference TRBV29-1 and TRBJ1-2, is SAVISQKPSRDICQRGTSLTIQCQVDSQVTMMFWYRQQPGQSLTLIATANQGSEATYESGFVIDKFPISRPNLTFSTLTVSNMSPEDSSIYLCSVEGDNYGYTFGSGTRLTVV.

This clone was picked up one time. The chain has TRBV2 and TRBJ2-2, with D perhaps matching TRBD2 (6 bases). The CDR3 covers 13 residues. From germline, CDR1 is SNHLY and CDR2 FYNNEI. V was cut by 6 bases and J by 7 bases, with 12 bases left in between. CDR3 DNA sequence: TGTGCCAGCAGGGTAGGGAGGAACGGGGAGCTGTTTTTT. Its protein is CASRVGRNGELFF.

This clone occurred once. CDR3 bases: TGTGCCAGCAGCAGGGGGGCGGGGACACAAGAGACCCAGTACTTC. It codes for CASSRGAGTQETQYF. V gene TRBV5-4 combines with J gene TRBJ2-5; D may match TRBD1 or TRBD2 (6 bases each). Per germline, CDR1 SGHNT and CDR2 YYREEE (reference sequence). The length of the CDR3 is 15 residues. V gave up 4 bases and J gave up 2 bases, with 15 bases separating them.

The sample holds one count of this clone. The chain has TRBV7-2 and TRBJ1-3; perhaps TRBD1 as D (6 bases). The CDR3 spans 13 residues. The germline V gene has CDR1 SGHTA and CDR2 FQGNSA. V shed 5 bases and J shed 4 bases, with 9 bases lying between them. The CDR3 loop reads CASSQDRGNTIYF. In nucleotides, the CDR3 is TGTGCCAGCAGCCAAGACAGGGGAAACACCATATATTTT.

This clone occurred a few times. This chain joins TRBV7-9 and TRBJ2-3; 11 positions match TRBD2. Germline values: CDR1 SEHNR, CDR2 FQNEAQ (reference sequence). This CDR3 spans 18 amino acids. After removal of 2 bases from V and 5 bases from J, the junction contained 12 bases not matched to a gene. Written as DNA, the CDR3 is TGTGCCAGCAGCTTAAAGTTTAGACTAGCGGGGAAAAAAGATACGCAGTATTTT. It encodes CASSLKFRLAGKKDTQYF.

The gene calls are TRBV5-1 and TRBJ1-1; D remains unclear. Germline CDR1 SGHRS, CDR2 YFSETQ. CDR3 length equals 13 residues. Trimming cost V 4 bases and J 1 base, with 8 bases left between them. In DNA form, the CDR3 reads TGCGCCAGCAGCGCCCGTCAGAACACTGAAGCTTTCTTT. As protein: CASSARQNTEAFF.

The rearrangement links TRBV27 to TRBJ2-3, with 8 nucleotides matching TRBD2. CDR1 and CDR2 (germline): MNHEY, SMNVEV (reference sequence). The J segment lost 2 bases and the V segment lost 6 bases, leaving 1 base of the junction unmatched. CDR3 length: 13 residues. The CDR3, as DNA: TGTGCCAGCAGGACTAGCGACACAGATACGCAGTATTTT. It encodes CASRTSDTDTQYF.

The DNA for the CDR3 is TGTGCCACCAGCAGAGGTGGGGACGCGGGGATGGGGGGCTACACCTTC. Its protein product is CATSRGGDAGMGGYTF. This chain joins TRBV15 and TRBJ1-2, with a possible D match to TRBD1 (5 bases). With 1 base removed from V and 8 bases from J, the gap between germline ends came to 20 bases. Germline V CDR1 and CDR2: LNHNV, YYDKDF (reference sequence). The CDR3 extends over 16 amino acids.